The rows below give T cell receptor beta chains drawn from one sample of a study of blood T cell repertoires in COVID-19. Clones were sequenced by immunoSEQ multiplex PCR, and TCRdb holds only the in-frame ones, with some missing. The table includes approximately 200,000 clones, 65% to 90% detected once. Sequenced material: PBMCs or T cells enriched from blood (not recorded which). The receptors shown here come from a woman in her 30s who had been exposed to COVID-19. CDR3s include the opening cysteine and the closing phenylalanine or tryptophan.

CDR3aa: CASSLKTDYGYTF
v_gene: TRBV27
j_gene: TRBJ1-2

CDR3aa: CASTPTSSYNSPLHF
v_gene: TRBV9
j_gene: TRBJ1-6

CDR3aa: CASSQDSPPPIPEAFF
v_gene: TRBV11-3
j_gene: TRBJ1-1

CDR3aa: CASSLDHRGINYGYTF
v_gene: TRBV5-1
j_gene: TRBJ1-2

CDR3aa: CASSQAGTGLRPGEQYF
v_gene: TRBV4-1
j_gene: TRBJ2-7

CDR3aa: CAIREDSGNTIYF
v_gene: TRBV10-3
j_gene: TRBJ1-3

CDR3aa: CASTTGSAGGLLDTQYF
v_gene: TRBV5-4
j_gene: TRBJ2-3

CDR3aa: CASSLTRQGEGEQYF
v_gene: TRBV2
j_gene: TRBJ2-7

CDR3aa: CASRAQRSGANVLTF
v_gene: TRBV2
j_gene: TRBJ2-6

CDR3aa: CAYIALAGNTGELFF
v_gene: TRBV30
j_gene: TRBJ2-2

CDR3aa: CASSFGQGNTIYF
v_gene: TRBV5-1
j_gene: TRBJ1-3

CDR3aa: CASSIDPTGRNTEAFF
v_gene: TRBV19
j_gene: TRBJ1-1

CDR3aa: CSVFAGDYYEQYF
v_gene: TRBV29-1
j_gene: TRBJ2-7

CDR3aa: CASSERLAGTTDTQYF
v_gene: TRBV6-1
j_gene: TRBJ2-3

CDR3aa: CASSRPRGGVGTEAFF
v_gene: TRBV9
j_gene: TRBJ1-1

CDR3aa: CASSQPGTSGGASYNEQFF
v_gene: TRBV3-1/TRBV3-2
j_gene: TRBJ2-1

CDR3aa: CASSPLDGGENSPLHF
v_gene: TRBV7-6
j_gene: TRBJ1-6

CDR3aa: CASSQAGVPEAFF
v_gene: TRBV14
j_gene: TRBJ1-1

CDR3aa: CAITEWGETGNTIYF
v_gene: TRBV10-3
j_gene: TRBJ1-3

CDR3aa: CASSPSGGGNQPQHF
v_gene: TRBV3-1/TRBV3-2
j_gene: TRBJ1-5

CDR3aa: CASSLNPGQGENGYTF
v_gene: TRBV6-6
j_gene: TRBJ1-2

CDR3aa: CASSPGTTTNEKLFF
v_gene: TRBV5-8
j_gene: TRBJ1-4

CDR3aa: CAWLGQGGEKLFF
v_gene: TRBV30
j_gene: TRBJ1-4

CDR3aa: CASSILQGNEQYF
v_gene: TRBV27
j_gene: TRBJ2-7